This entry describes one T cell receptor beta chain. The sample belongs to a study of cytomegalovirus exposure and HLA in healthy donors. PCR was performed using 60 Vbeta and 13 Jbeta primers. The table came from immunoSEQ multiplex PCR; TCRdb's copy has only in-frame clones and leaves some out. This sample yields hundreds of thousands of clones, of which approximately 70% are seen a single time; about 2.5% belongs to the top ten. Germline CDR1 and CDR2: SGHDT and YYEEEE. J gave up 4 bases and V 4 bases, and 7 bases lay outside the gene matches. The CDR3 is 16 amino acids. V is TRBV5-6 and J is TRBJ1-5; 11 bases align to TRBD1. Sequencing was performed on PBMCs. The clonotype comes from a man in his forties in good health and CMV-seropositive. CDR3 sequence (DNA): TGTGCCAGCAGCCACAGGACAGGGGGCTTTAATCAGCCCCAGCATTTT. Translated, it gives CASSHRTGGFNQPQHF.